This TCR beta chain was captured in a study of blood T cells in healthy people across ages. General study points: Both higher diversity and more naive CD4+ cells marked long-lived donors when set against aged donors. Diversity figures derived from one million T cells were judged to underestimate the true value.

RNA extraction gave at least 5.5 micrograms of total RNA per sample. Comment on this clonotype: Its specificity is unknown.

Primed by a sample-barcoded 5' primer and a J-beta primer mix, a second PCR proceeded for roughly 6 to 12 cycles. TCRdb re-called the 5' RACE reads with MiXCR, one entry per CDR3 protein. The table records about 640,000 distinct CDR3 sequences, around 54% of them present only once. The material sequenced was blood. This receptor was taken from a man aged 55-75 years in good health.

The chain's CDR3 is CASIISGGAFHNEQFF. DNA for the CDR3: TGTGCCAGCATAATCTCCGGGGGGGCCTTCCACAATGAGCAGTTCTTC. The chain couples TRBV6-1 to TRBJ2-1; TRBD2 matches at 8 bases. The germline CDR1 and CDR2 sequences are MNHNS and SASEGT. This CDR3 has 16 residues. The ends lost 7 bases at V and 5 bases at J; junction bases unmatched: 13.